This record concerns one T cell receptor beta chain sequence. Its antigen is undetermined. V gave up 10 bases and J gave up 8 bases; unmatched junction bases: 11. There are 14 residues in the CDR3. Germline CDR1 reads ENHRY; CDR2 reads SYGVKD. Specified time point: 2015-2016 season, 7 days after influenza vaccination. The sample originates from a study of follicular helper T cells after annual influenza vaccination. Study as a whole: Days 0, 7 and 28 post-vaccination were the blood draw times.

General observations from the study: Successive annual vaccinations recalled a recurrent oligoclonal ICOS+CD38+ cTfh response with influenza-specific clonotypes.

Libraries were prepared by immunoSEQ multiplex PCR; TCRdb keeps only in-frame clonotypes and omits some of them. The sample yields more than 9,000 clones, roughly 80% seen once. This sequence joins TRBV10-3 and TRBJ1-4, with 9 bases identical to TRBD1. The sequence was collected from an adult who received the influenza vaccine. The sample here was CXCR5+ CD38- circulating T follicular helper cells from blood, taken 7 days after influenza vaccination. The subset is: circulating Tfh, non-naive CD4+CXCR5+PD-1+ (ICOS+CD38+ or ICOS-CD38-). CDR3 sequence reads: CASAERDREEKLFF. CDR3 nucleotide sequence: TGTGCCAGCGCGGAGAGGGACAGGGAAGAAAAACTGTTTTTT.